This TCR beta chain is from a study of blood T cell repertoires in COVID-19. Overall study: COVID-19 samples collected from the United States, Italy and Spain covered acute and convalescent phases. Sample material is recorded as cDNA or gDNA derived from T cells, B-cell-depleted T cells, or PBMCs.

Germline loops: CDR1 SGHAT, CDR2 FQDESV (reference sequence). CDR3 size: 15 residues. The germline V and J ends were trimmed by 4 bases and 5 bases, with 17 bases remaining between them. Assay: immunoSEQ multiplex PCR; the TCRdb copy retains only in-frame clones and omits some. The sample carries about 87,000 clones, roughly 88% recorded once. This clone appeared once. This receptor was obtained from a woman older than 75 with COVID-19, enrolled during active disease. The sequencing sample was made of peripheral blood. The chain joins TRBV11-1 to TRBJ2-5; D is possibly TRBD1 (7 bases). Here the CDR3 DNA reads TGTGCCAGCAGCTACCTCAGGGGGGCCGGGGAGACCCAGTACTTC. This sequence encodes CASSYLRGAGETQYF.